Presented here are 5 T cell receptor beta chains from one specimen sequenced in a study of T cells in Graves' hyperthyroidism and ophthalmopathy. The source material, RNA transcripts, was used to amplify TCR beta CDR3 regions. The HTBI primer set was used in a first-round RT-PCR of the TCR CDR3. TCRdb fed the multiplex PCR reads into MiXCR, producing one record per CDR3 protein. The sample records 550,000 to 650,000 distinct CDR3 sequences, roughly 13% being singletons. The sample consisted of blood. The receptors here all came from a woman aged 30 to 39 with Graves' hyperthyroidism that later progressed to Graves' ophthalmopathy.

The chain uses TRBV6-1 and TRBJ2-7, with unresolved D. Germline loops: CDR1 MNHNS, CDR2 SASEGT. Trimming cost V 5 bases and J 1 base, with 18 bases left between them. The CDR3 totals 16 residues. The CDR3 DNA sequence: TGTGCCAGCAGTCCCCTCTTGGTGGGGAAATCCTACGAGCAGTACTTC. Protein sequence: CASSPLLVGKSYEQYF.

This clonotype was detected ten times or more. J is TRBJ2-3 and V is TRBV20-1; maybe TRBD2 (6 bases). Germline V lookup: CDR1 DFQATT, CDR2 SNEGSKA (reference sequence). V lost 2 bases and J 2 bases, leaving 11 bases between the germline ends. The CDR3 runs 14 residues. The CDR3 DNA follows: TGCAGTGCTAGACCAGCGGGCTACACAGATACGCAGTATTTT. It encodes CSARPAGYTDTQYF.

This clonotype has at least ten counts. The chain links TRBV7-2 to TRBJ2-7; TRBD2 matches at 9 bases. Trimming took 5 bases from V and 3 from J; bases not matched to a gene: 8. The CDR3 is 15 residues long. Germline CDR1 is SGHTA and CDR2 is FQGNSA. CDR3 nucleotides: TGTGCCAGCAGCCCGCGGGGTAGCGGGAGCTACGAGCAGTACTTC. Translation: CASSPRGSGSYEQYF.

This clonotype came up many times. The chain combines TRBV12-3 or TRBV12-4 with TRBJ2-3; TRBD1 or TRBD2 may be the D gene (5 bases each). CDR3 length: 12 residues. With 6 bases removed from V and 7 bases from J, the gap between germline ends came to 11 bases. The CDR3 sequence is CASSLWGNTQYF. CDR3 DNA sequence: TGTGCCAGCAGCTTGTGGGGGAATACGCAGTATTTT.

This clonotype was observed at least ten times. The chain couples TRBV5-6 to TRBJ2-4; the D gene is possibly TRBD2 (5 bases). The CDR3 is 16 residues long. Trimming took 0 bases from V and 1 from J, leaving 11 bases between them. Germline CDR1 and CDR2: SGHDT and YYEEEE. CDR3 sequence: CASSLVREPAKNIQYF. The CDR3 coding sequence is TGTGCCAGCAGCTTGGTAAGGGAGCCTGCCAAAAACATTCAGTACTTC.